These T cell receptor beta chains were read from a single sample in a study of regulatory T cells in long-lasting Graves disease. TCRdb itself ran the multiplex PCR reads through MiXCR, one entry per CDR3 protein. The data hold roughly 560,000 distinct CDR3 sequences, with around 12% observed a single time. These data also featured in a second study, about T cells in Graves' hyperthyroidism and ophthalmopathy.

The sample consisted of peripheral blood mononuclear cells (PBMCs), taken at new diagnosis, from a patient treated with antithyroid drugs. The receptors originated from a woman aged 25 to 39 with Graves disease. Both conserved end residues are part of each CDR3. D genes are given only for firm matches. The size entry is marked missing in some rows and otherwise reads once, few, many or a size class.

size,V,J,D,DNA,CDR3
few,TRBV5-1,TRBJ2-1,TRBD1,TGCGCCAGCAGAGCGGGACAGGGGGCTCCCACGACGTACAATGAGCAGTTCTTC,CASRAGQGAPTTYNEQFF
many,TRBV2,TRBJ2-2,TRBD1,TGTGCCAGCACCTTGGACAGGGGGGTCCTCGGGGAGCTGTTTTTT,CASTLDRGVLGELFF
many,TRBV29-1,TRBJ1-1,NA,TGCAGCGCGAAGGATCCCGCCGAGACTGAAGCTTTCTTT,CSAKDPAETEAFF
NA,TRBV20-1,TRBJ2-1,TRBD2,TGCAGTGCTAGAGGACTAGCGGGAGTTGAGCAGTTCTTC,CSARGLAGVEQFF
few,TRBV6-1,TRBJ2-7,NA,TGTGCCAGCAGTGAAACTTCGCCCTCTCTATCCGAGCAGTACTTC,CASSETSPSLSEQYF
NA,TRBV19,TRBJ2-1,TRBD2,TGTGCCAGTAGTATAGCGCCGGGAGGAAGCAATGAGCAGTTCTTC,CASSIAPGGSNEQFF
many,TRBV3-1,TRBJ2-7,NA,TGTGCCAGCAGCCAAGGTTGGGGTAGCGAGCAGTACTTC,CASSQGWGSEQYF
NA,TRBV7-2,TRBJ1-3,NA,TGTGCCAGCAGCGTCGGGCCCTCTGGAAACACCATATATTTT,CASSVGPSGNTIYF
many,TRBV19,TRBJ2-5,TRBD2,TGTGCCAGTAGTGCTGTAGCGGGAGTCCCCAATAGGGAGACCCAGTACTTC,CASSAVAGVPNRETQYF
many,TRBV13,TRBJ1-1,NA,TGTGCCAGCAGCCAACAGGGTTGGGAGACTGAAGCTTTCTTT,CASSQQGWETEAFF
many,TRBV2,TRBJ1-2,NA,TGTGCCAGCAGGGGGGACCTGGGCGATGGCTACACCTTC,CASRGDLGDGYTF
many,TRBV28,TRBJ2-5,NA,TGTGCCAGCACGTCGTACCAAGAGACCCAGTACTTC,CASTSYQETQYF
many,TRBV7-8,TRBJ2-1,NA,TGTGCCAGCAGCTTAAGGGAAACCTACAATGAGCAGTTCTTC,CASSLRETYNEQFF
many,TRBV28,TRBJ2-5,TRBD2,TGTGCCAGCAGCCCGACGGGAGGGGGAAGAGAGACCCAGTACTTC,CASSPTGGGRETQYF
many,TRBV12-3/TRBV12-4,TRBJ2-7,TRBD2,TGTGCCAGCACACCGGGACTAGCGGGAGGACGGATCTACGAGCAGTACTTC,CASTPGLAGGRIYEQYF
many,TRBV2,TRBJ2-5,TRBD2,TGTGCCAGCAGCGCTTCGGCGGGAGAGCGGGAAGAGACCCAGTACTTC,CASSASAGEREETQYF
many,TRBV2,TRBJ1-1,NA,TGTGCCAGCAGTGTGGCCCCACAGCGTATGAACACTGAAGCTTTCTTT,CASSVAPQRMNTEAFF
many,TRBV30,TRBJ1-4,NA,TGTGCCTGGAGTGTTGGGGGCGCAGGAAAACTGTTTTTT,CAWSVGGAGKLFF
many,TRBV10-3,TRBJ2-7,NA,TGTGCCATCAGTCGAGTGCATGGCCTAGAGCAGTACTTC,CAISRVHGLEQYF